This T cell receptor (beta chain) was profiled in a study of blood T cell repertoires in COVID-19. Study-wide background: From the United States, Italy and Spain came samples of acute and convalescent COVID-19. Nucleic acid was either cDNA or gDNA, and it came from T cells, B-cell-depleted T cells, or PBMCs.

The V and J ends lost 2 bases and 4 bases, in that order; junction bases with no gene match: 11. The CDR3 is made up of 17 amino acids. Germline CDR1 reads MNHEY; CDR2 reads SVGEGT. In the original workflow: For nucleated cells, counts were estimated from reference gene primer amplification. The method was immunoSEQ multiplex PCR; TCRdb's version includes in-frame clones alone and lacks a portion of them. V, J and clone size reflect that table, while D and trimming were determined from the DNA. Among 180,000 or so clones listed, more than 70% were seen once. The sample taken for sequencing was peripheral blood. The gene calls are TRBV6-2 or TRBV6-3 and TRBJ2-7; 10 nucleotides align to TRBD2. The receptor was derived from a woman aged 25 to 45 with acute or convalescent COVID-19. The CDR3 DNA reads TGTGCCAGCAGTTACCGGGCTAGCGGGAGTCGGTGGTACGAGCAGTACTTC. Its protein product is CASSYRASGSRWYEQYF.